Following are 24 T cell receptor beta chains from one sample sequenced in a study of blood T cells in healthy people across ages. Alongside a J-beta primer mix, a sample-barcoded 5' primer served in a second PCR lasting roughly 6 to 11 cycles. Via MiXCR, TCRdb re-called the 5' RACE reads, giving one row per CDR3 protein. The table includes over 1,300,000 distinct CDR3 sequences, roughly 60% detected once. Sequences were obtained from blood. The receptors here all came from a man aged 18 to 30 in good health.

This clonotype was seen once. The chain couples TRBV3-1 to TRBJ2-3; a weak D match, TRBD2 (6 bases). Germline V gene lookup returns CDR1 LGHDT and CDR2 YNNKEL (reference sequence). The CDR3 extends over 15 amino acids. The V end lost 2 bases, the J end lost 1 base, and 10 bases lay between the germline ends. CDR3: CASSQNSGGTDTQYF. In DNA, the CDR3 is TGTGCCAGCAGCCAAAACTCGGGGGGCACAGATACGCAGTATTTT.

The chain recombines TRBV2 with TRBJ1-2; D is unclear. CDR3 length: 11 amino acids. The V and J ends lost 1 base and 7 bases respectively, with 4 bases between them. Germline V gene data show CDR1 as SNHLY and CDR2 as FYNNEI. DNA for the CDR3: TGTGCCAGCAGTGAAGACTTTGGCTACACCTTC. Translated, it gives CASSEDFGYTF.

The chain links TRBV7-9 to TRBJ1-1; D not resolved. The germline V gene encodes CDR1 SEHNR and CDR2 FQNEAQ (reference sequence). The V and J ends lost 5 bases and 6 bases respectively, with 7 bases between them. This CDR3 comprises 11 residues. This chain's CDR3 is CASSPQAEAFF. In DNA, the CDR3 is TGTGCCAGCAGCCCTCAAGCTGAAGCTTTCTTT. The full variable domain, with the rest looked up from reference TRBV7-9 and TRBJ1-1, is DTGVSQNPRHKITKRGQNVTFRCDPISEHNRLYWYRQTLGQGPEFLTYFQNEAQLEKSRLLSDRFSAERPKGSFSTLEIQRTEQGDSAMYLCASSPQAEAFFGQGTRLTVV.

This chain joins TRBV7-6 and TRBJ2-3; 12 bases align to TRBD2. Unmatched junction bases numbered 5, after V lost 1 base and J lost 0 bases. This CDR3 is built from 18 residues. The V gene's germline CDR1 is SGHVS and CDR2 FNYEAQ. DNA for the CDR3: TGTGCCAGCAGCTTAGACACTAGCGGGGGGCGGAGCACAGATACGCAGTATTTT. It is translated as CASSLDTSGGRSTDTQYF.

V is TRBV18 and J is TRBJ2-7; weak D call: TRBD1 (6 bases). The J call may be mistaken, given a closer DNA end match to TRBJ2-5. CDR1 and CDR2 from the germline V gene are KGHSH and LQKENI. This CDR3 has 14 residues. The CDR3 DNA reads as TGTGCCAGCTCAGGGGGCAGGACCGAGGAGACCCAGTACTTC. Protein product: CASSGGRTEETQYF.

To note about this clonotype: One end of the junction fails to match germline, which may point to a read error. The chain links TRBV20-1 to TRBJ2-6; 7 nucleotides line up with TRBD1. CDR3 size: 14 residues. The germline gives CDR1 DFQATT, CDR2 SNEGSKA (reference sequence). The CDR3, as DNA: TGCGGTGCGATCGACAGGGTCGGGGCCAACGTCCTGACTTTC. Translating gives CGAIDRVGANVLTF.

This rearrangement joins TRBV4-2 to TRBJ2-5, with 9 positions matching TRBD2. Near its end, the DNA agrees better with TRBJ2-7, so the J call may be wrong. The CDR3 length is 14 residues. Germline V gene data show CDR1 as LGHNA and CDR2 as YNFKEQ. The CDR3 DNA is TGTGCCAGCAGCCGCCAGACTAGCGGCTACGAGCAGTACTTC. Translation gives CASSRQTSGYEQYF.

This clonotype showed up just once. J is TRBJ2-7 and V is TRBV2, with D uncertain. CDR1 and CDR2 from the germline V gene are SNHLY and FYNNEI. The ends were cut back, 2 bases at V and 4 bases at J, with 6 bases in the middle. This CDR3 is built from 12 residues. The CDR3: CASSEPKYEQYF. In DNA form, the CDR3 reads TGTGCCAGCAGTGAACCTAAATACGAGCAGTACTTC.

This rearrangement joins TRBV10-3 to TRBJ2-7; D is perhaps TRBD1 (6 bases). V lost 6 bases and J 4 bases, leaving 10 bases between the germline ends. CDR3 length: 12 residues. CDR1 ENHRY and CDR2 SYGVKD come from the germline V gene. For the CDR3, the DNA is TGTGCCATCAGGGACCAGGGGTACGAGCAGTACTTC. Its translation: CAIRDQGYEQYF.

The chain joins TRBV4-3 to TRBJ2-5; TRBD1 agrees at 7 bases. The J call is doubtful: the DNA matches TRBJ2-7 better. Germline loops: CDR1 LGHNA, CDR2 YSLEER. CDR3 length: 14 amino acids. CDR3 in amino acids: CASSQSGGSYEQYF. DNA for the CDR3: TGCGCCAGCAGCCAATCAGGGGGATCCTACGAGCAGTACTTC.

Comment on this clonotype: This clone may be a read error of a much larger clone one base away. The V gene is TRBV6-5, the J gene TRBJ2-1; tentatively, D is TRBD2 (5 bases). Judging by the DNA end, TRBJ2-7 fits better; the J call may be wrong. Germline CDR1 MNHEY, CDR2 SVGAGI. This CDR3 region has 12 residues. The CDR3 nucleotides are TGTGCCACGGGGAACTCCTACAATGAGCAGTACTTC. Amino acid sequence: CATGNSYNEQYF.

Only a few counts were recorded for this clonotype. This chain links TRBV29-1 with TRBJ2-7; weak D call: TRBD1 (5 bases). The CDR3 covers 12 residues. Germline V gene sequence: CDR1 SQVTM, CDR2 ANQGSEA. Trimming removed 7 bases from V and 3 bases from J, with 13 bases in between. The CDR3 sequence: CSASVQGYEQYF. The CDR3 DNA reads TGCAGCGCAAGTGTCCAGGGCTACGAGCAGTACTTC.

The CDR3 DNA sequence: TGTGCCAGCAGCTTAGTTGGCGGGGAAAACTACAATGAGCAGTTCTTC. Protein sequence: CASSLVGGENYNEQFF. This rearrangement joins TRBV7-9 to TRBJ2-1; perhaps TRBD2 as D (6 bases). Per the germline V gene, CDR1 is SEHNR and CDR2 is FQNEAQ (reference sequence). V shed 1 base and J shed 3 bases, with 13 bases lying between them. The CDR3 length is 16 residues.

This clonotype has only one observation. The chain employs TRBV11-2 and TRBJ2-7; 8 positions match TRBD1. This CDR3 contains 12 residues. Germline CDR1 SGHAT, CDR2 FQNNGV. V lost 1 base to trimming and J lost 12 bases; unmatched junction nucleotides: 5. CDR3 nucleotides: TGTGCCAGCAGCTTAGCATCGGGACAGGTGTACTTC. It is translated as CASSLASGQVYF.

This clonotype was found a few times. The chain combines TRBV6-2 or TRBV6-3 with TRBJ2-1; perhaps TRBD1 as D (5 bases). The CDR3 spans 19 residues. V lost 6 bases to trimming and J lost 7 bases, with 31 bases between them. In germline, CDR1 is MNHEY, CDR2 SVGEGT. The CDR3 sequence: CASRVGIRYLRDSTNEQFF. Written as DNA, the CDR3 is TGTGCCAGCAGAGTAGGAATCCGGTACCTCAGGGATTCGACTAATGAGCAGTTCTTC.

This clonotype was counted a few times. V gene TRBV29-1 combines with J gene TRBJ1-2; D is undetermined. The CDR3 has 10 amino acids. The V gene lost 8 bases and the J gene lost 6 bases, with 10 bases spanning the gap. The V gene's germline CDR1 is SQVTM and CDR2 ANQGSEA. CDR3 DNA: TGCAGCCATATGGAGGATGGCTACACCTTC. This encodes CSHMEDGYTF.

The V gene is TRBV4-1, the J gene TRBJ1-5; D may be TRBD1 (5 bases). V was pared by 0 bases and J by 0 bases, with 12 bases between. The length of the CDR3 is 17 residues. CDR1 and CDR2 from the germline V gene are MGHRA and YSYEKL. This CDR3 is CASSQEGTRGSNQPQHF. The CDR3 region has the DNA TGCGCCAGCAGCCAAGAAGGAACAAGGGGTAGCAATCAGCCCCAGCATTTT.

This clonotype has just a few counts. The CDR3 reads CASSYGTSVNAYEQYF. The CDR3 DNA reads as TGTGCCAGCAGTTATGGGACTAGCGTCAACGCCTACGAGCAGTACTTC. The chain carries TRBV12-3 or TRBV12-4 and TRBJ2-7, with 10 bases lining up with TRBD2. With 4 bases clipped from V and 2 bases from J, the junction kept 8 bases outside the gene matches. The length of the CDR3 is 16 residues.

This chain joins TRBV20-1 and TRBJ2-5, with a tentative D call TRBD1 (6 bases). The end of the DNA aligns better with TRBJ2-7, so the J call may be wrong. The germline CDR1 and CDR2 sequences are DFQATT and SNEGSKA (reference sequence). The CDR3 has 11 residues. CDR3 loop: CSPAGAYEQYF. CDR3 coding DNA: TGCAGCCCCGCAGGGGCCTACGAGCAGTACTTC.

This chain uses TRBV15 with TRBJ2-7, with D perhaps given as TRBD1 or TRBD2 (5 bases each). In germline, CDR1 is LNHNV, CDR2 YYDKDF (reference sequence). CDR3 length: 16 residues. Trimming removed 0 bases from V and 7 bases from J, with 19 bases in between. CDR3: CATSRDGERGFDEQYF. The DNA of the CDR3 is TGTGCCACCAGCAGAGATGGTGAGAGGGGATTCGATGAGCAGTACTTC.

The genes are TRBV7-8 and TRBJ1-1; D gene ambiguous. The CDR3 is 15 amino acids. CDR1 SGHVS and CDR2 FQNEAQ come from the germline V gene. V dropped 2 bases and J dropped 0 bases, with 10 bases sitting between them. The CDR3 DNA reads as TGTGCCAGCAGCTTATCCTACAGAATGAACACTGAAGCTTTCTTT. It yields the protein CASSLSYRMNTEAFF.

The CDR3 spells CASRNGGGPDFYEQYF. CDR3 sequence (DNA): TGTGCCAGCAGAAACGGAGGGGGTCCCGATTTCTACGAGCAGTACTTC. This chain links TRBV28 with TRBJ2-7; possibly TRBD1 or TRBD2 for D (6 bases each). The CDR3 spans 16 residues. Germline CDR1 MDHEN, CDR2 SYDVKM. Trimming pared 6 bases from V and 3 bases from J, leaving 21 bases between.

This clonotype was seen once. The chain recombines TRBV2 with TRBJ2-5; TRBD2 matches at 7 bases. The CDR3 consists of 13 residues. Trimming removed 6 bases from V and 5 bases from J; junction bases left unmatched: 6. Germline V gene sequence: CDR1 SNHLY, CDR2 FYNNEI. The CDR3 is CASRNQGGETQYF. The CDR3 region has the DNA TGTGCCAGCAGGAATCAGGGAGGGGAGACCCAGTACTTC. The full variable domain, its missing parts supplied by reference TRBV2 and TRBJ2-5, is EPEVTQTPSHQVTQMGQEVILRCVPISNHLYFYWYRQILGQKVEFLVSFYNNEISEKSEIFDDQFSVERPDGSNFTLKIRSTKLEDSAMYFCASRNQGGETQYFGPGTRLLVL.

The genes are TRBV5-1 and TRBJ2-1; 9 bases are shared with TRBD2. Trimming removed 3 bases from V and 4 bases from J; junction bases left unmatched: 8. From germline, CDR1 is SGHRS and CDR2 YFSETQ. The CDR3 sequence is 16 residues long. The DNA for the CDR3 is TGCGCCAGCAGCTCGCAGCCTAGCGGGAATTACAATGAGCAGTTCTTC. As protein: CASSSQPSGNYNEQFF.